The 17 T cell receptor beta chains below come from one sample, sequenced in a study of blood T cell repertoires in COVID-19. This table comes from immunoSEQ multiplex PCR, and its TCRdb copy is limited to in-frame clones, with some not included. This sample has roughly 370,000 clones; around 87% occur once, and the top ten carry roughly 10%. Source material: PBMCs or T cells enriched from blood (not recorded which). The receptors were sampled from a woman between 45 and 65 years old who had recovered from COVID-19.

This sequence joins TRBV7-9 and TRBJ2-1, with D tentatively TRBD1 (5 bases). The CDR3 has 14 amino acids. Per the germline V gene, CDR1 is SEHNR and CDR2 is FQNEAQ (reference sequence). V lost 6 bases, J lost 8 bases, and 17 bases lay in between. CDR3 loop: CASSGRSTGDEQFF. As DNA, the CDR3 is TGTGCCAGCAGTGGACGGAGTACAGGCGATGAGCAGTTCTTC.

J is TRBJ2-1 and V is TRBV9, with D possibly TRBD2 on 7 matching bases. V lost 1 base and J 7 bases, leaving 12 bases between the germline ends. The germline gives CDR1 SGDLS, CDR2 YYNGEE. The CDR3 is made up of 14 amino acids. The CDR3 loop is CASSVLAGANEQFF. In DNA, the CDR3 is TGTGCCAGCAGCGTACTCGCGGGGGCAAATGAGCAGTTCTTC.

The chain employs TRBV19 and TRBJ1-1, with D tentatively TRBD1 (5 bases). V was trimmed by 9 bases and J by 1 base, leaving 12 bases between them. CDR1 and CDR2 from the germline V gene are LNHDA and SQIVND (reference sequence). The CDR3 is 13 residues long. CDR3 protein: CASRRQKNTEAFF. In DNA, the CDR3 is TGTGCCAGCCGTAGACAGAAGAACACTGAAGCTTTCTTT.

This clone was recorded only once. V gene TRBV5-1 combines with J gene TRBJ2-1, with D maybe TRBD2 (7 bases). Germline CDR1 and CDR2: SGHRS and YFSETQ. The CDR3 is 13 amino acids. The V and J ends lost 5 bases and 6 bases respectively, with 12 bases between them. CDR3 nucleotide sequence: TGCGCCAGCAGTGGGGGGGGCCCCAATGAGCAGTTCTTC. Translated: CASSGGGPNEQFF.

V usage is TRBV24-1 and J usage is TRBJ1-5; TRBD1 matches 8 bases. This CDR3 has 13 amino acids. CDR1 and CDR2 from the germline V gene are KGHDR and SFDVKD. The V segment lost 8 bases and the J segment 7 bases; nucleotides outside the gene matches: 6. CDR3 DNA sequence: TGTGCCACCAAGGACAGGGAAGGGCAGCCCCAGCATTTT. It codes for CATKDREGQPQHF.

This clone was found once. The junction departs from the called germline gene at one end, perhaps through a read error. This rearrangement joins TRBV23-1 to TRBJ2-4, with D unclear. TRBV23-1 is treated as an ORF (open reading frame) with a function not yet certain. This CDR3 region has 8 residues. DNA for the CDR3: TGCGCCAGCAGTCCTATTGACTTC. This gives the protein CASSPIDF.

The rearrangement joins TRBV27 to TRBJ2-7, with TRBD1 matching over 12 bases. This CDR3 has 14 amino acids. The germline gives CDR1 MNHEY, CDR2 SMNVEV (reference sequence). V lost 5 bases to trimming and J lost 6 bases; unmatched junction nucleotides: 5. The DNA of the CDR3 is TGTGCCAGCAGTACCCGGGACAGGGGGCTCGAGCAGTACTTC. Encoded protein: CASSTRDRGLEQYF.

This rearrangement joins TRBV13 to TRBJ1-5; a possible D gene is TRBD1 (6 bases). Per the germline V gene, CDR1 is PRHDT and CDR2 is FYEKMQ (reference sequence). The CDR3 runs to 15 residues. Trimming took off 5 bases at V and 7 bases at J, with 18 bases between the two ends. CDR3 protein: CASSQGGGRDQPQHF. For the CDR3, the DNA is TGTGCCAGCAGCCAAGGGGGTGGCAGGGACCAGCCCCAGCATTTT.

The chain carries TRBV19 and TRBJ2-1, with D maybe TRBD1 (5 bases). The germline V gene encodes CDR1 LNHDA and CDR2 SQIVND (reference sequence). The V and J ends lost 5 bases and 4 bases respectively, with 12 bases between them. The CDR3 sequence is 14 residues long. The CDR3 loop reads CASSYEDSYNEQFF. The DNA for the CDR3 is TGTGCCAGTAGTTATGAAGACAGTTACAATGAGCAGTTCTTC.

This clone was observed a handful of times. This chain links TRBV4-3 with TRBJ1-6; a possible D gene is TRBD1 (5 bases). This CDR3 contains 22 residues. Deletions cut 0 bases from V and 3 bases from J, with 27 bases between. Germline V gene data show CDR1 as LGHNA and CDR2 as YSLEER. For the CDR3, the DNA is TGCGCCAGCAGCCAAGAGGGCGGGATCGGGACTTTTACCATGCACTATAATTCACCCCTCCACTTT. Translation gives CASSQEGGIGTFTMHYNSPLHF.

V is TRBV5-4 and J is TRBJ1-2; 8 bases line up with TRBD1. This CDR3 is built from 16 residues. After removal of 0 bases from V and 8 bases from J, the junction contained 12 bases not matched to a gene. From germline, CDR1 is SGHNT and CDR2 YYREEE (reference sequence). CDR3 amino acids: CASSLALRGDRKGYTF. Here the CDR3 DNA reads TGTGCCAGCAGCTTGGCCCTGAGAGGGGACAGGAAGGGCTACACCTTC. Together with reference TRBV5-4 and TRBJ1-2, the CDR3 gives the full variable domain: ETGVTQSPTHLIKTRGQQVTLRCSSQSGHNTVSWYQQALGQGPQFIFQYYREEENGRGNFPPRFSGLQFPNYSSELNVNALELDDSALYLCASSLALRGDRKGYTFGSGTRLTVV.

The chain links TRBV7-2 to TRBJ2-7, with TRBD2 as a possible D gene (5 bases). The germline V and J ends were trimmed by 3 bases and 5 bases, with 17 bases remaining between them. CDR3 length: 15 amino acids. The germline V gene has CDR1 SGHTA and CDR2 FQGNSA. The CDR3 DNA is TGTGCCAGCAGCTTGTCGCCGGAGGCTTTCCACGAGCAGTACTTC. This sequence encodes CASSLSPEAFHEQYF.

The chain's CDR3 is CAISESGAKRLNEQFF. The CDR3 DNA follows: TGTGCCATCAGTGAGTCGGGGGCTAAACGGCTCAATGAGCAGTTCTTC. This chain uses TRBV10-3 with TRBJ2-1; D is perhaps TRBD1 (6 bases). The CDR3 covers 16 residues. V lost 0 bases, J lost 6 bases, and 15 bases lay in between. Germline assignment: CDR1 ENHRY and CDR2 SYGVKD.

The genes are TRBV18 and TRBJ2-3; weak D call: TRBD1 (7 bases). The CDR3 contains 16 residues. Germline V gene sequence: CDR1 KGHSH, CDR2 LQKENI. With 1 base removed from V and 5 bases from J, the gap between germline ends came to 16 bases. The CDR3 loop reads CASSPLEGAREDTQYF. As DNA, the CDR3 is TGTGCCAGCTCACCACTGGAGGGGGCGCGGGAAGATACGCAGTATTTT.

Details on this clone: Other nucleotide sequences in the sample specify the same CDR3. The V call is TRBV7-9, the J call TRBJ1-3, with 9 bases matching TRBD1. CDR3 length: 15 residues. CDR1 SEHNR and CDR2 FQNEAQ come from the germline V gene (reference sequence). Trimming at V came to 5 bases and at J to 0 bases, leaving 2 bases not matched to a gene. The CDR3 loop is CASSPDRGSGNTIYF. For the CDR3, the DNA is TGTGCCAGCAGCCCGGACAGGGGCTCTGGAAACACCATATATTTT.

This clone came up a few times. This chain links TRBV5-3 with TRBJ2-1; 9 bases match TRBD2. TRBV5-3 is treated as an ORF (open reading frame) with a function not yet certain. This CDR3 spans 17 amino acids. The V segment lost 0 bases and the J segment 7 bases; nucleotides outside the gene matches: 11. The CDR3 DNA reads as TGTGCCAGAAGCTTGGATCCCATGCGGGGGGGTACAAATGAGCAGTTCTTC. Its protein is CARSLDPMRGGTNEQFF.

The CDR3 DNA is TGTGCCAGCAGTCCCGACGGGGGGAACGGAAACACCATATATTTT. It specifies CASSPDGGNGNTIYF. J is TRBJ1-3 and V is TRBV7-9, with a tentative D call TRBD1 (5 bases). Germline lookup yields CDR1 SEHNR and CDR2 FQNEAQ (reference sequence). The V gene lost 6 bases and the J gene lost 4 bases, with 16 bases spanning the gap. CDR3 length equals 15 residues.